The sequence of this TCR beta chain was determined in a study of blood T cell repertoires in COVID-19. Turning to the study itself: The samples span acute and convalescent COVID-19 from the United States, Italy and Spain.

Here immunoSEQ multiplex PCR was the method, and the copy in TCRdb shows in-frame clones only, minus some. The data show around 100,000 clones, with nearly 90% seen just once and approximately 3.1% held by the top ten. The TCR sequence derives from a middle-aged man in a cohort sampled during active COVID-19. What was sequenced was peripheral blood.

The CDR3 loop is CASSATRGGNTGELFF. The DNA for the CDR3 is TGCGCCAGCAGCGCCACTAGGGGGGGAAACACCGGGGAGCTGTTTTTT. The gene calls are TRBV5-1 and TRBJ2-2, with D perhaps TRBD2 (7 bases). V lost 4 bases to trimming and J lost 2 bases, with 15 bases between them. CDR3 length: 16 amino acids. The germline CDR1 and CDR2 sequences are SGHRS and YFSETQ.